This is a list of T cell receptor beta chains from one sample in a study of blood T cell repertoires in COVID-19. TCRdb's copy holds only in-frame clones and misses some; the assay was immunoSEQ multiplex PCR. The sample shows 350,000 to 400,000 clones, 90% of them seen only once. The sample consisted of peripheral blood. These receptors originate from a man between 18 and 35 years old with active or convalescent COVID-19. CDR3s include the opening cysteine and the closing phenylalanine or tryptophan. D genes are given only for firm matches. Expanded clones get a size class; other rows say once, few or many, or leave the size out.

D gene	J gene	clone size	V gene	CDR3 length	CDR3 protein	CDR3 DNA
TRBD2	TRBJ2-1	few	TRBV2	19	CASSEKSLLARSSYNEQFF	TGTGCCAGCAGTGAAAAGTCTTTACTAGCGAGATCCTCCTACAATGAGCAGTTCTTC
.	TRBJ2-2	.	TRBV11-3	14	CASSKGTNTGELFF	TGTGCCAGCAGCAAGGGGACGAACACCGGGGAGCTGTTTTTT
.	TRBJ2-5	.	TRBV27	12	CASSFSGETQYF	TGTGCCAGCAGTTTTTCCGGGGAGACCCAGTACTTC
.	TRBJ1-6	.	TRBV6-5	13	CASRTGSNSPLHF	TGTGCCAGCAGAACAGGGTCTAATTCACCCCTCCACTTT
.	TRBJ2-1	once	TRBV27	12	CASSLDKLEQFF	TGTGCCAGCAGTTTGGACAAGCTCGAGCAGTTCTTC
.	TRBJ1-1	.	TRBV11-1	13	CASSFGLYGEAFF	TGTGCCAGCAGCTTCGGACTGTACGGTGAAGCTTTCTTT
.	TRBJ1-3	few	TRBV6-5	16	CASSYSGQISGNTIYF	TGTGCCAGCAGTTACTCGGGACAAATCTCTGGAAACACCATATATTTT
.	TRBJ2-5	.	TRBV28	12	CVTGLSQETQYF	TGTGTGACCGGACTGTCACAAGAGACCCAGTACTTC
.	TRBJ1-3	.	TRBV4-3	15	CASSQDLRVGNTIYF	TGCGCCAGCAGCCAAGATCTACGAGTCGGAAACACCATATATTTT
.	TRBJ2-7	.	TRBV10-3	12	CAISERSYEQYF	TGTGCCATCAGTGAGAGGAGTTACGAGCAGTACTTC
TRBD2	TRBJ2-1	.	TRBV24-1	16	CATSDLSASGKYEQFF	TGTGCCACCAGTGATTTGAGTGCTAGCGGGAAATATGAGCAGTTCTTC
.	TRBJ2-2	.	TRBV7-9	13	CASSPTTAGELFF	TGTGCCAGCAGCCCAACGACAGCCGGGGAGCTGTTTTTT
TRBD2	TRBJ2-1	.	TRBV20-1	15	CSASPGLEGINEQFF	TGCAGTGCTAGTCCGGGACTAGAAGGAATCAACGAGCAGTTCTTC
TRBD1	TRBJ2-7	once	TRBV4-3	15	CASSQDGTGLYEQYF	TGCGCCAGCAGCCAAGATGGGACAGGGCTCTACGAGCAGTACTTC
TRBD1	TRBJ2-7	once	TRBV18	15	CASSPNPGQGYEQYF	TGTGCCAGCTCACCAAACCCGGGACAGGGTTACGAGCAGTACTTC
.	TRBJ1-5	.	TRBV6-2/TRBV6-3	15	CASSSPGGREQPQHF	TGTGCCAGCAGTAGTCCTGGGGGGAGAGAGCAGCCCCAGCATTTT
.	TRBJ2-2	few	TRBV11-3	13	CASSLGILGELFF	TGTGCCAGCAGCTTGGGCATTCTCGGGGAGCTGTTTTTT
.	TRBJ2-7	.	TRBV7-2	16	CASSSLKRLDGSEQYF	TGTGCCAGCAGCTCGTTAAAAAGACTTGATGGGAGCGAGCAGTACTTC
TRBD2	TRBJ2-2	.	TRBV19	14	CASRLAANTGELFF	TGTGCCAGCAGACTAGCGGCGAACACCGGGGAGCTGTTTTTT
TRBD1	TRBJ2-7	.	TRBV5-1	14	CASSPGQGSYEQYF	TGCGCCAGCAGCCCCGGACAGGGTTCCTACGAGCAGTACTTC
TRBD2	TRBJ2-5	.	TRBV15	17	CATSRWWSGGGKETQYF	TGTGCCACCAGCAGATGGTGGAGCGGGGGGGGGAAAGAGACCCAGTACTTC
.	TRBJ2-1	.	TRBV19	14	CASSVYFRSNEQFF	TGTGCCAGTAGTGTTTATTTCCGTAGTAATGAGCAGTTCTTC
TRBD1	TRBJ1-5	.	TRBV7-3	13	CASSRGQGQPQHF	TGTGCCAGCAGTCGGGGACAGGGGCAGCCCCAGCATTTT
TRBD1	TRBJ2-2	.	TRBV6-6	15	CASSSGTGWFGELFF	TGTGCCAGCAGCTCCGGGACAGGGTGGTTCGGGGAGCTGTTTTTT
.	TRBJ1-1	.	TRBV4-3	13	CASSQDPSTEAFF	TGCGCCAGCAGCCAAGATCCATCCACTGAAGCTTTCTTT
.	TRBJ2-1	.	TRBV19	16	CASSAGSAGLYNEQFF	TGTGCCAGTAGTGCCGGATCAGCGGGCCTCTACAATGAGCAGTTCTTC
TRBD1	TRBJ1-2	.	TRBV10-3	14	CAISAGQGARGYTF	TGTGCCATCAGTGCTGGACAGGGGGCTAGGGGCTACACCTTC
TRBD2	TRBJ2-2	.	TRBV5-6	18	CASSLQAPGLALSGELFF	TGTGCCAGCAGCTTACAGGCGCCGGGACTAGCGTTGAGCGGGGAGCTGTTTTTT
TRBD2	TRBJ2-3	once	TRBV7-3	14	CASSFGGGADTQYF	TGTGCCAGCAGCTTCGGGGGAGGGGCAGATACGCAGTATTTT
TRBD1	TRBJ1-6	.	TRBV7-9	18	CASSLARFLGQENSPLHF	TGTGCCAGCAGCTTAGCGCGATTCCTAGGACAGGAAAATTCACCCCTCCACTTT
.	TRBJ2-1	.	TRBV28	11	CASIKGHEQFF	TGTGCCAGCATAAAGGGGCATGAGCAGTTCTTC
TRBD2	TRBJ2-7	.	TRBV4-1	20	CASSPIQIRGGEGIPYEQYF	TGCGCCAGCAGCCCCATCCAAATACGGGGCGGGGAGGGTATTCCCTACGAGCAGTACTTC
.	TRBJ1-3	.	TRBV24-1	13	CATSDFLGNTIYF	TGTGCCACCAGTGATTTTTTAGGAAACACCATATATTTT
.	TRBJ1-3	.	TRBV2	15	CASSLNTGAGHTIYF	TGTGCCAGCAGTCTCAATACGGGTGCGGGTCACACCATATATTTT
.	TRBJ1-3	.	TRBV3-1/TRBV3-2	15	CASSQDGGSGNTIYF	TGTGCCAGCAGCCAAGACGGGGGCTCTGGAAACACCATATATTTT
TRBD1	TRBJ1-5	once	TRBV7-2	18	CASSLGSWTGYSNQPQHF	TGTGCCAGCAGCTTAGGATCGTGGACAGGGTATAGCAATCAGCCCCAGCATTTT
TRBD2	TRBJ2-3	.	TRBV4-3	17	CASSQLPTTTSGDTQYF	TGCGCCAGCAGCCAACTGCCCACTACTACTAGCGGAGATACGCAGTATTTT
TRBD1	TRBJ2-7	few	TRBV27	15	CASSLFPGGPYEQYF	TGTGCCAGCAGTTTATTCCCAGGGGGCCCCTACGAGCAGTACTTC
TRBD1	TRBJ2-5	.	TRBV28	15	CASSLGTGSQETQYF	TGTGCCAGCAGTTTAGGGACAGGGTCGCAAGAGACCCAGTACTTC
TRBD1	TRBJ2-2	.	TRBV4-1	15	CASSTGDRGLEELFF	TGCGCCAGCAGCACCGGGGACAGGGGGCTCGAGGAGCTGTTTTTT
.	TRBJ1-1	.	TRBV7-9	14	CATQGSIKYTEAFF	TGTGCCACCCAGGGATCAATCAAATACACTGAAGCTTTCTTT
TRBD2	TRBJ2-3	.	TRBV3-1/TRBV3-2	16	CASSQARGGGTDTQYF	TGTGCCAGCAGCCAAGCCCGGGGGGGCGGCACAGATACGCAGTATTTT
.	TRBJ1-1	.	TRBV10-2	13	CASSPGQSGEAFF	TGCGCCAGCAGCCCAGGACAGTCGGGAGAAGCTTTCTTT
TRBD1	TRBJ1-1	.	TRBV4-2	14	CASSLQDRGTEAFF	TGTGCCAGCAGCCTGCAGGACAGGGGGACTGAAGCTTTCTTT
.	TRBJ2-1	.	TRBV29-1	16	CSVEDYKAGSYNEQFF	TGCAGCGTTGAAGACTACAAGGCGGGCTCCTACAATGAGCAGTTCTTC
.	TRBJ2-1	.	TRBV4-3	15	CASSQDPLGDNEQFF	TGCGCCAGCAGCCAAGACCCTCTAGGCGACAATGAGCAGTTCTTC
TRBD1	TRBJ2-7	once	TRBV6-5	14	CASSADRGTYEQYF	TGTGCCAGCAGCGCAGACAGGGGAACCTACGAGCAGTACTTC
.	TRBJ1-1	.	TRBV6-6	14	CASSYSGMNTEAFF	TGTGCCAGCAGTTACTCCGGGATGAACACTGAAGCTTTCTTT
TRBD1	TRBJ1-3	.	TRBV11-2	15	CASSLVQGAGNTIYF	TGTGCCAGCAGCTTAGTTCAGGGGGCTGGAAACACCATATATTTT
TRBD1	TRBJ1-6	.	TRBV27	14	CASSADRGRSPLHF	TGTGCCAGCAGTGCCGACAGGGGGCGTTCACCCCTCCACTTT
.	TRBJ2-1	once	TRBV5-4	14	CASMPPSAGNEQFF	TGTGCCAGCATGCCGCCATCCGCGGGTAATGAGCAGTTCTTC
.	TRBJ2-2	once	TRBV5-1	15	CASMSGQGYTGELFF	TGCGCCAGCATGAGTGGCCAGGGGTACACCGGGGAGCTGTTTTTT
.	TRBJ2-2	.	TRBV3-1/TRBV3-2	14	CASSPSQITGELFF	TGTGCCAGCAGCCCGTCACAAATTACCGGGGAGCTGTTTTTT
TRBD2	TRBJ2-1	.	TRBV24-1	19	CATSDTYRVVAGVGNEQFF	TGTGCCACCAGTGACACATACAGGGTAGTAGCGGGAGTGGGCAATGAGCAGTTCTTC
.	TRBJ1-5	.	TRBV21-1	13	CASISRENQPQHF	TGTGCCAGCATCTCACGGGAGAATCAGCCCCAGCATTTT
TRBD1	TRBJ1-1	.	TRBV6-5	12	CASSQKTGGAFF	TGTGCCAGCAGTCAAAAGACAGGGGGCGCTTTCTTT
.	TRBJ1-1	.	TRBV5-5	14	CASSLRGGDTEAFF	TGTGCCAGCAGCTTGAGGGGTGGAGACACTGAAGCTTTCTTT
.	TRBJ2-5	once	TRBV27	13	CASGRPGQETQYF	TGTGCCAGCGGCCGCCCAGGACAAGAGACCCAGTACTTC